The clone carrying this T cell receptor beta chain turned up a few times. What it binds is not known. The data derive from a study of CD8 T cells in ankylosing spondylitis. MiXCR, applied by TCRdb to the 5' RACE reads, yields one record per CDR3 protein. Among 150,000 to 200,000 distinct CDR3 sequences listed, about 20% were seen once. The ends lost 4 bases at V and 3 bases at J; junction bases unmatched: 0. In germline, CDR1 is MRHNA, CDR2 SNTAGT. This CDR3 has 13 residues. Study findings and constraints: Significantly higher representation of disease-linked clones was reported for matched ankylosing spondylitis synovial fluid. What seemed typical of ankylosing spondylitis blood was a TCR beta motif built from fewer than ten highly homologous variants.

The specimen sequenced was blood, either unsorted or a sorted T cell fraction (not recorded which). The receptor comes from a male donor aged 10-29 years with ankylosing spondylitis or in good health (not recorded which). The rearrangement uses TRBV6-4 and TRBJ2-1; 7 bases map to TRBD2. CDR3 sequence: CASSAGGYNEQFF. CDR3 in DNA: TGTGCCAGCAGTGCGGGGGGCTACAATGAGCAGTTCTTC.